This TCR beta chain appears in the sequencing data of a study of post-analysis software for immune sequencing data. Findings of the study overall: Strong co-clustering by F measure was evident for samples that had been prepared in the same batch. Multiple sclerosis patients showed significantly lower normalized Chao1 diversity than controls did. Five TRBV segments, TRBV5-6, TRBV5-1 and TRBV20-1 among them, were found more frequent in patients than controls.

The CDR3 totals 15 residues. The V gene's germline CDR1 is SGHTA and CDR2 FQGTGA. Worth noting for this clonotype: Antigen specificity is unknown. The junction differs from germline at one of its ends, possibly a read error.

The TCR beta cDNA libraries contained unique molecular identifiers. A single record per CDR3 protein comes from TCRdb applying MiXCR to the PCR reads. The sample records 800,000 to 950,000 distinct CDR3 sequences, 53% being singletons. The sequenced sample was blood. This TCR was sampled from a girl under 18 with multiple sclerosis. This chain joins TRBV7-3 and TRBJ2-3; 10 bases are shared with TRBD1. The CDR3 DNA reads TGTGCCAGCAGCCTAACCGGGACAGGGGCGGATACGCAGTATTTT. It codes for CASSLTGTGADTQYF. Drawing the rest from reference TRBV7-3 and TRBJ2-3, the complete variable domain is GAGVSQTPSNKVTEKGKYVELRCDPISGHTALYWYRQSLGQGPEFLIYFQGTGAADDSGLPNDRFFAVRPEGSVSTLKIQRTERGDSAVYLCASSLTGTGADTQYFGPGTRLTVL.